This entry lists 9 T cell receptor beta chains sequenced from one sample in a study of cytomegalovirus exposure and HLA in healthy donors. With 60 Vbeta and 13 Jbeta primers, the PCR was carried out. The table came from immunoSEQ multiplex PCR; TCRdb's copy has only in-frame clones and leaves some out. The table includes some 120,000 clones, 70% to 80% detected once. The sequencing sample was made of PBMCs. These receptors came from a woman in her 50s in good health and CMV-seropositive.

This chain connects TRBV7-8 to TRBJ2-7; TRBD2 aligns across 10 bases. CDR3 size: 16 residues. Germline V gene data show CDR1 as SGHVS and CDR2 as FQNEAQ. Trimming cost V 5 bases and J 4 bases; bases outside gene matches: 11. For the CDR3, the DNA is TGTGCCAGCAGCCCCCGACTAGCGGGTGTTCAATACGAGCAGTACTTC. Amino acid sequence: CASSPRLAGVQYEQYF. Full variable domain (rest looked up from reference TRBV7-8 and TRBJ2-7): GAGVSQSPRYKVAKRGQDVALRCDPISGHVSLFWYQQALGQGPEFLTYFQNEAQLDKSGLPSDRFFAERPEGSVSTLKIQRTQQEDSAVYLCASSPRLAGVQYEQYFGPGTRLTVT.

The CDR3 protein is CASSPDRASTDTQYF. CDR3 sequence (DNA): TGTGCCAGCTCACCGGACAGGGCGAGCACAGATACGCAGTATTTT. The chain links TRBV18 to TRBJ2-3, with 8 bases lining up with TRBD1. Trimming at V came to 3 bases and at J to 0 bases, leaving 2 bases not matched to a gene. The CDR3 length is 15 residues. Per the germline V gene, CDR1 is KGHSH and CDR2 is LQKENI.

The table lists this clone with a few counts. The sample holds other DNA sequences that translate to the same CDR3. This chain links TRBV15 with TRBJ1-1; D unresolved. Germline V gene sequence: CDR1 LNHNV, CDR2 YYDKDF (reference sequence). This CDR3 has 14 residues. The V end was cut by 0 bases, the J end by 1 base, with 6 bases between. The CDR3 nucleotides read TGTGCCACCAGCAGAGATCACAGGAACACTGAAGCTTTCTTT. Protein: CATSRDHRNTEAFF.

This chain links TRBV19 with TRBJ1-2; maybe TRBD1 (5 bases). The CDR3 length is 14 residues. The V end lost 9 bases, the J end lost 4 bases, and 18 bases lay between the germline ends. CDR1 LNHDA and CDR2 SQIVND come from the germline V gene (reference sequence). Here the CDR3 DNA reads TGTGCCAGCTCTCAATCCCCAGGGCGCTATGGCTACACCTTC. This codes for CASSQSPGRYGYTF. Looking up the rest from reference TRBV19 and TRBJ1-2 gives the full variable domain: DGGITQSPKYLFRKEGQNVTLSCEQNLNHDAMYWYRQDPGQGLRLIYYSQIVNDFQKGDIAEGYSVSREKKESFPLTVTSAQKNPTAFYLCASSQSPGRYGYTFGSGTRLTVV.

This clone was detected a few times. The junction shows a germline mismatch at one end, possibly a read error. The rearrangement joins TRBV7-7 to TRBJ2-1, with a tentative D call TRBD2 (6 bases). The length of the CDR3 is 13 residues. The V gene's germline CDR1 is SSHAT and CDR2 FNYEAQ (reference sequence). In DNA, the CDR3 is TGTGCTAGCAGCGAGGGACTTTACAATGAGCAGTTCTTC. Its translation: CASSEGLYNEQFF.

The CDR3 sequence is CASSLLGAPKETQYF. Written as DNA, the CDR3 is TGTGCCAGCAGCTTACTAGGGGCTCCTAAAGAGACCCAGTACTTC. The rearrangement uses TRBV7-9 and TRBJ2-5; the D gene is possibly TRBD1 (5 bases). Looked up from germline, CDR1 is SEHNR and CDR2 is FQNEAQ (reference sequence). Between the trimmed V and J ends, which lost 2 bases and 3 bases, there was a span of 13 bases. The length of the CDR3 is 15 residues.

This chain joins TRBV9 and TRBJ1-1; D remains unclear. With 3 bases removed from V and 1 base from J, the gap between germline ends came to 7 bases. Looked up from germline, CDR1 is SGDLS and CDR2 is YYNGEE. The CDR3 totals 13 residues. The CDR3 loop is CASSGGGNTEAFF. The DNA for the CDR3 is TGTGCCAGCAGCGGGGGAGGGAACACTGAAGCTTTCTTT.

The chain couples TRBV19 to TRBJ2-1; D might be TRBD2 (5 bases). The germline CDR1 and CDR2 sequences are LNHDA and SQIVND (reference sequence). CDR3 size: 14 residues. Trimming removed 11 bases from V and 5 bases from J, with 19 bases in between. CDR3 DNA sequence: TGTGCCTCCAGTGGGGAGTCGTGGAACAATGAGCAGTTCTTC. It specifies CASSGESWNNEQFF.

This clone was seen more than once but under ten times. CDR3 bases: TGTGCCAGCAGCTCCCCCGGGTTGGGTCCAAATCAGCCCCAGCATTTT. Protein: CASSSPGLGPNQPQHF. V gene TRBV7-2 combines with J gene TRBJ1-5; D gene unclear. The CDR3 is made up of 16 amino acids. The germline CDR1 and CDR2 sequences are SGHTA and FQGNSA. V gave up 4 bases and J gave up 4 bases, with 17 bases separating them.